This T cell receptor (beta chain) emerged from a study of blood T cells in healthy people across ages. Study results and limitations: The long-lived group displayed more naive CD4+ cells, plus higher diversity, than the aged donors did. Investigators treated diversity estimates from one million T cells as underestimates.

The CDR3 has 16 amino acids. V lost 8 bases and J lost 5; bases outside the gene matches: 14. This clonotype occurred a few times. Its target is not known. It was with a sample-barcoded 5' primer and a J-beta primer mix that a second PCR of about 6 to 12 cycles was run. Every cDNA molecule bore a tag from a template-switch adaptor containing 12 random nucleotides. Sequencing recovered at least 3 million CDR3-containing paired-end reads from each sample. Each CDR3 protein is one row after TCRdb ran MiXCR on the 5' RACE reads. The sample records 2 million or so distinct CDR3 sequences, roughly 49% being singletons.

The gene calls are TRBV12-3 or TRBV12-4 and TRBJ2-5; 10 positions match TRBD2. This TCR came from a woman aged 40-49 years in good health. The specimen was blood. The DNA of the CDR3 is TGTGCCAGCTCCCTAGGCAGCGGGGGGGCCAAGGAGACCCAGTACTTC. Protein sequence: CASSLGSGGAKETQYF.